This note documents a single TCR beta chain sequence. No antigen is known for it. The sample comes from a study of T cells in Graves' hyperthyroidism and ophthalmopathy. Study findings and constraints: By a 13 V-J model, ophthalmopathy was set apart from stable hyperthyroidism.

Researchers amplified the TCR beta CDR3 regions from RNA transcripts. When the TCR CDR3 underwent first-round RT-PCR, the HTBI primer set was used. TCRdb used MiXCR to reprocess the multiplex PCR reads, holding one entry per CDR3 protein. Here the sample spans 690,000 or so distinct CDR3 sequences, under 20% being singletons. The CDR3 loop spans 16 amino acids. Germline CDR1 reads SGHRS; CDR2 reads YFSETQ. V was clipped by 0 bases and J by 0 bases, with 10 bases between them. The sequencing sample was made of blood. The rearrangement links TRBV5-1 to TRBJ1-5; no reliable D call. The TCR originated in a woman between 50 and 59 years old with Graves' hyperthyroidism that later progressed to Graves' ophthalmopathy. CDR3 sequence (DNA): TGCGCCAGCAGCTTGGAAGGGATTCATAGCAATCAGCCCCAGCATTTT. As protein: CASSLEGIHSNQPQHF.